The present T cell receptor beta chain was sequenced within a study of OX40 agonist ivuxolimab in advanced cancers. Sequenced by immunoSEQ multiplex PCR; TCRdb stores in-frame clones only, minus some. This sample yields about 86,000 clones, of which approximately 90% are seen a single time; less than 1.5% belongs to the top ten. J lost 4 bases, V lost 5 bases, and 9 bases had no gene match. Germline lookup yields CDR1 SNHLY and CDR2 FYNNEI. The CDR3 is made up of 15 amino acids. This TCR derives from an adult with an advanced solid tumor such as melanoma, head and neck, liver or kidney cancer. The chain recombines TRBV2 with TRBJ2-7, with TRBD1 identical over 9 bases. This material consisted of CD4+ or CD8+ T cells sorted from blood, taken in a trial of the OX40 agonist ivuxolimab. The DNA of the CDR3 is TGTGCCAGCAGTATGTCCGGGACAGGGCGGTACGAGCAGTACTTC. This codes for CASSMSGTGRYEQYF.